These 15 T cell receptor beta chains were all obtained from the same sample, sequenced in a study of cytomegalovirus exposure and HLA in healthy donors. Only in-frame clones appear in the TCRdb table, and some are missing; sequencing was by immunoSEQ multiplex PCR. The sample lists some 170,000 clones; around nine tenths were seen once. Sequencing was carried out using PBMCs. These receptors were obtained from a man younger than 45 in good health and CMV-seropositive.

The rearrangement uses TRBV5-1 and TRBJ2-5; the D gene is possibly TRBD2 (6 bases). Germline CDR1 and CDR2: SGHRS and YFSETQ. V was clipped by 5 bases and J by 5 bases, with 19 bases between them. CDR3 length: 15 residues. CDR3 in amino acids: CASRTHREIWETQYF. CDR3 bases: TGCGCCAGCAGGACACATCGGGAGATTTGGGAGACCCAGTACTTC.

The chain couples TRBV2 to TRBJ1-3; D is ambiguous. CDR3 size: 14 residues. V was clipped by 6 bases and J by 0 bases, with 9 bases between them. The V gene's germline CDR1 is SNHLY and CDR2 FYNNEI. Here the CDR3 reads CASSGVVSGNTIYF. The CDR3, as DNA: TGTGCCAGCAGCGGCGTGGTCTCTGGAAACACCATATATTTT.

The chain recombines TRBV5-1 with TRBJ1-1, with 8 positions matching TRBD1. The CDR3 has 16 residues. Per the germline V gene, CDR1 is SGHRS and CDR2 is YFSETQ. Trimming took 2 bases from V and 4 from J; bases not matched to a gene: 10. The CDR3 loop reads CASSFGTGRGVTEAFF. CDR3 coding DNA: TGCGCCAGCAGCTTCGGGACAGGCCGAGGGGTCACTGAAGCTTTCTTT. The complete variable domain, with remaining parts taken from reference TRBV5-1 and TRBJ1-1, reads KAGVTQTPRYLIKTRGQQVTLSCSPISGHRSVSWYQQTPGQGLQFLFEYFSETQRNKGNFPGRFSGRQFSNSRSEMNVSTLELGDSALYLCASSFGTGRGVTEAFFGQGTRLTVV.

V and J are TRBV7-3 and TRBJ2-7; D tentatively fits TRBD1 or TRBD2 (5 bases each). Germline V gives CDR1 SGHTA, CDR2 FQGTGA. The CDR3 covers 13 residues. The V end lost 5 bases, the J end lost 2 bases, and 10 bases lay between the germline ends. This chain's CDR3 is CASSAGDAYEQYF. The CDR3 DNA sequence: TGTGCCAGCAGCGCTGGGGACGCCTACGAGCAGTACTTC.

J is TRBJ1-2 and V is TRBV19; D ambiguous. The CDR3 has 14 residues. With 7 bases removed from V and 8 bases from J, the gap between germline ends came to 20 bases. Germline CDR1 is LNHDA and CDR2 is SQIVND (reference sequence). The CDR3 reads CASNPPTERGGYTF. CDR3 DNA: TGTGCCAGTAACCCCCCCACAGAAAGAGGCGGCTACACCTTC.

The V gene is TRBV28, the J gene TRBJ1-5, with D perhaps matching TRBD1 (5 bases). Trimming cost V 3 bases and J 3 bases, with 15 bases left between them. Germline CDR1 is MDHEN and CDR2 is SYDVKM. The CDR3 length is 16 residues. The CDR3 sequence is CASSFRDFIDNQPQHF. CDR3 bases: TGTGCCAGCAGTTTTCGGGACTTTATTGACAATCAGCCCCAGCATTTT.

The rearrangement joins TRBV7-2 to TRBJ2-1, with TRBD2 matching 10 bases. J was trimmed by 2 bases and V by 4 bases; bases with no gene match: 8. Germline V gives CDR1 SGHTA, CDR2 FQGNSA. There are 17 residues in the CDR3. In DNA form, the CDR3 reads TGTGCCAGCAGCTCCCCCCCTAGCGGGAGCGCCTACAATGAGCAGTTCTTC. Its protein is CASSSPPSGSAYNEQFF.

The chain uses TRBV5-6 and TRBJ2-7, with D perhaps given as TRBD1 or TRBD2 (5 bases each). The CDR3 covers 14 residues. The germline V and J ends were trimmed by 0 bases and 6 bases, with 13 bases remaining between them. Germline V gene sequence: CDR1 SGHDT, CDR2 YYEEEE. The CDR3 here is CASSLGSSGGEQYF. The DNA for the CDR3 is TGTGCCAGCAGCTTGGGGTCCTCTGGGGGCGAGCAGTACTTC.

The chain has TRBV6-5 and TRBJ2-7; 11 bases map to TRBD2. The length of the CDR3 is 15 residues. Germline trimming cut 6 bases from V and 0 bases from J; bases unmatched to any gene: 4. Germline CDR1 and CDR2: MNHEY and SVGAGI. CDR3 residues: CASSWGTSGSYEQYF. In DNA form, the CDR3 reads TGTGCCAGCAGCTGGGGGACTAGCGGCTCCTACGAGCAGTACTTC.

The chain is built from TRBV15 and TRBJ1-4; D possibly corresponds to TRBD1 (5 bases). V lost 1 base to trimming and J lost 5 bases, with 14 bases between them. The CDR3 loop spans 16 amino acids. Germline CDR1 and CDR2: LNHNV and YYDKDF (reference sequence). The CDR3 loop is CATSRGGAGPNEKLFF. In DNA, the CDR3 is TGTGCCACCAGCAGAGGCGGGGCGGGGCCCAATGAAAAACTGTTTTTT. The entire variable domain, with the rest obtained from reference TRBV15 and TRBJ1-4, is as follows: DAMVIQNPRYQVTQFGKPVTLSCSQTLNHNVMYWYQQKSSQAPKLLFHYYDKDFNNEADTPDNFQSRRPNTSFCFLDIRSPGLGDTAMYLCATSRGGAGPNEKLFFGSGTQLSVL.

The V and J genes are TRBV9 and TRBJ1-2; TRBD1 aligns across 7 bases. This CDR3 region has 16 residues. V shed 0 bases, J shed 6 bases, and the junction held 11 bases outside the gene matches. Germline V gene lookup returns CDR1 SGDLS and CDR2 YYNGEE. CDR3 sequence reads: CASSVGSGRGFHGYTF. DNA for the CDR3: TGTGCCAGCAGCGTAGGTTCGGGCAGGGGGTTTCATGGCTACACCTTC.

This clone has only a few counts. V gene TRBV14 combines with J gene TRBJ1-2; D uncertain. V was pared by 3 bases and J by 4 bases, with 9 bases between. CDR1 SGHDN and CDR2 FVKESK come from the germline V gene. The CDR3 is 13 amino acids. CDR3 DNA sequence: TGTGCCAGCAGCCAGTGGAACACCTATGGCTACACCTTC. Amino acid sequence: CASSQWNTYGYTF.

The chain carries TRBV7-9 and TRBJ2-1; D possibly corresponds to TRBD2 (6 bases). The length of the CDR3 is 17 residues. The V and J ends lost 3 bases and 8 bases respectively, with 23 bases between them. Per the germline V gene, CDR1 is SEHNR and CDR2 is FQNEAQ (reference sequence). The CDR3 DNA is TGTGCCAGCAGCTTGCCCGGGGGAAAGCCCTCTGGGCATGAGCAGTTCTTC. It codes for CASSLPGGKPSGHEQFF.

The chain uses TRBV10-3 and TRBJ2-7, with 8 nucleotides matching TRBD1. V shed 3 bases, J shed 2 bases, and the junction held 9 bases outside the gene matches. CDR1 and CDR2 from the germline V gene are ENHRY and SYGVKD. This CDR3 is 16 amino acids long. The CDR3 region is CAISDVDREATYEQYF. Written as DNA, the CDR3 is TGTGCCATCAGTGATGTGGACAGGGAGGCAACCTACGAGCAGTACTTC.

This chain connects TRBV27 to TRBJ2-1; 7 nucleotides align to TRBD1. The CDR3 is 10 residues long. Germline CDR1 reads MNHEY; CDR2 reads SMNVEV (reference sequence). V dropped 6 bases and J dropped 12; count of bases not matched to a gene: 2. The CDR3 DNA reads TGTGCCAGCAGGGGGACAGCGCAGTTCTTC. This encodes CASRGTAQFF.